This TCR beta chain emerged from a study of T cell changes during pregnancy in multiple sclerosis. The germline V gene has CDR1 SGHDN and CDR2 FVKESK. The CDR3 runs 14 residues. The V end lost 6 bases, the J end lost 7 bases, and 13 bases lay between the germline ends. This table comes from immunoSEQ multiplex PCR, and its TCRdb copy is limited to in-frame clones, with some not included. The data hold about 21,000 clones, with approximately 90% observed a single time. The sequencing used CD4+ T cells from peripheral blood mononuclear cells, collected in the third trimester of pregnancy. The origin of this receptor is a female donor with multiple sclerosis, enrolled in a pregnancy study. The gene calls are TRBV14 and TRBJ1-6, with D perhaps TRBD1 (5 bases). For the CDR3, the DNA is TGTGCCAGCAGTCGGGGACTGTCAAATTCACCCCTCCACTTT. It translates to CASSRGLSNSPLHF.